What follows describes a single T cell receptor (beta chain). The repertoire was sequenced with immunoSEQ multiplex PCR; TCRdb's copy has only in-frame clones and lacks some. Of around 210,000 clones detected, approximately 85% appear once; the ten largest clones hold roughly 5%. These data are taken from a study of blood T cell repertoires in COVID-19. The CDR3 has 13 residues. Germline V lookup: CDR1 LNHDA, CDR2 SQIVND (reference sequence). V was pared by 4 bases and J by 6 bases, with 10 bases between. Seattle's enrolled individuals joined amid active infection and were then monitored longitudinally.

The V call is TRBV19, the J call TRBJ1-3, with D perhaps TRBD1 (5 bases). The sequencing sample was made of peripheral blood. The receptor was isolated from a man between 50 and 59 years old with COVID-19, enrolled during active disease. The DNA of the CDR3 is TGTGCCAGTAGTACCACAGGAGAAAACACCATATATTTT. Its translation is CASSTTGENTIYF.